Shown below are 21 T cell receptor beta chains from a single sample sequenced in a study of cytomegalovirus exposure and HLA in healthy donors. PCR was performed using 60 Vbeta and 13 Jbeta primers. Here immunoSEQ multiplex PCR was the method, and the copy in TCRdb shows in-frame clones only, minus some. The sample yields some 150,000 clones, roughly four fifths seen once. The sample taken for sequencing was PBMCs. These receptors all come from a man aged 18 to 29 in good health and CMV-seropositive.

Points on this clone: Other DNA sequences in this sample translate to the same CDR3. The chain recombines TRBV4-1 with TRBJ1-1, with TRBD1 as a possible D gene (5 bases). The CDR3 is made up of 13 amino acids. Trimming took off 6 bases at V and 4 bases at J, with 12 bases between the two ends. CDR1 MGHRA and CDR2 YSYEKL come from the germline V gene. The CDR3 spells CASRGRGSTEAFF. In DNA form, the CDR3 reads TGCGCCAGCAGAGGACGGGGGTCCACTGAAGCTTTCTTT.

This sequence joins TRBV5-1 and TRBJ2-7, with D uncertain. The germline V gene has CDR1 SGHRS and CDR2 YFSETQ. This CDR3 has 13 amino acids. Trimming took 0 bases from V and 0 from J, leaving 4 bases between them. The CDR3 protein is CASSLGASYEQYF. CDR3 nucleotide sequence: TGCGCCAGCAGCTTGGGGGCCTCCTACGAGCAGTACTTC.

The chain carries TRBV28 and TRBJ2-2; 8 nucleotides line up with TRBD2. Germline CDR1 reads MDHEN; CDR2 reads SYDVKM. The CDR3 has 15 residues. Germline trimming cut 3 bases from V and 7 bases from J; bases unmatched to any gene: 7. The CDR3 DNA follows: TGTGCCAGCAGTTTTTGGCTAGCGGGCAACGGGGAGCTGTTTTTT. Translated, it gives CASSFWLAGNGELFF.

The V call is TRBV27, the J call TRBJ2-1; weak D call: TRBD1 (6 bases). CDR1 MNHEY and CDR2 SMNVEV come from the germline V gene (reference sequence). This CDR3 is 15 amino acids long. V shed 6 bases and J shed 5 bases, with 17 bases lying between them. For the CDR3, the DNA is TGTGCCAGCAGGAGGGGTCAGGGGCCAAACAATGAGCAGTTCTTC. As protein: CASRRGQGPNNEQFF.

This chain joins TRBV5-1 and TRBJ2-5, with a tentative D call TRBD1 (6 bases). The CDR3 is 14 amino acids. The V end was cut by 5 bases, the J end by 10 bases, with 21 bases between. Germline CDR1 SGHRS, CDR2 YFSETQ. The CDR3 region is CASSSGALEGGQYF. In DNA, the CDR3 is TGCGCCAGCAGTAGTGGAGCGCTGGAAGGGGGCCAGTACTTC.

The chain is built from TRBV19 and TRBJ1-5, with TRBD1 identical over 12 bases. With 6 bases clipped from V and 0 bases from J, the junction kept 6 bases outside the gene matches. Germline values: CDR1 LNHDA, CDR2 SQIVND (reference sequence). CDR3 size: 17 residues. The CDR3 region is CASRPGQGAYSNQPQHF. For the CDR3, the DNA is TGTGCCAGTAGGCCGGGACAGGGGGCATATAGCAATCAGCCCCAGCATTTT.

The V gene is TRBV9, the J gene TRBJ1-1; 9 bases agree with TRBD1. The CDR3 consists of 12 residues. CDR1 is SGDLS and CDR2 is YYNGEE in the germline V gene. The V segment lost 3 bases and the J segment 6 bases; nucleotides outside the gene matches: 0. Here the CDR3 reads CASSGQGAEAFF. CDR3 bases: TGTGCCAGCAGCGGACAGGGGGCTGAAGCTTTCTTT.

V gene TRBV6-1 combines with J gene TRBJ2-7; D is possibly TRBD1 (6 bases). V lost 4 bases to trimming and J lost 4 bases, with 11 bases between them. The CDR3 covers 13 residues. Germline V gene data show CDR1 as MNHNS and CDR2 as SASEGT. The CDR3 reads CASSVSRGYEQYF. The CDR3 region has the DNA TGTGCCAGCAGTGTCTCCAGGGGTTACGAGCAGTACTTC.

This chain joins TRBV29-1 and TRBJ2-2; TRBD2 matches at 8 bases. The germline V gene encodes CDR1 SQVTM and CDR2 ANQGSEA. V gave up 3 bases and J gave up 2 bases; unmatched junction bases: 8. CDR3 size: 16 residues. The CDR3 region is CSVETSARRNTGELFF. As DNA, the CDR3 is TGCAGCGTTGAGACTAGCGCGCGCCGAAACACCGGGGAGCTGTTTTTT.

The chain combines TRBV9 with TRBJ2-3, with 14 bases identical to TRBD2. The CDR3 is 17 amino acids. Germline V gives CDR1 SGDLS, CDR2 YYNGEE. V was clipped by 3 bases and J by 5 bases; unmatched bases: 8. CDR3 residues: CASSDTGLAGARDTQYF. The CDR3 nucleotides read TGTGCCAGCAGCGACACGGGACTAGCGGGAGCCAGAGATACGCAGTATTTT.

This chain links TRBV19 with TRBJ2-1; no clear D. The CDR3 consists of 14 residues. V lost 3 bases and J 7 bases, leaving 13 bases between the germline ends. Germline V lookup: CDR1 LNHDA, CDR2 SQIVND (reference sequence). Written as DNA, the CDR3 is TGTGCCAGTAGTATGTTCAACAGTGGGAATGAGCAGTTCTTC. Translating gives CASSMFNSGNEQFF.

This clone was counted a few times. The chain joins TRBV28 to TRBJ1-2; a weak D match, TRBD1 (5 bases). Per germline, CDR1 MDHEN and CDR2 SYDVKM. Trimming removed 1 base at V and 0 bases at J, with 6 bases between. The CDR3 has 14 amino acids. The CDR3 sequence: CASSLSGSNYGYTF. The CDR3 nucleotides are TGTGCCAGCAGTTTATCAGGGTCTAACTATGGCTACACCTTC.

In DNA, the CDR3 is TGTGCCACCAGCAGAGACCGGGTTCTCAATCAGCCCCAGCATTTT. Translation gives CATSRDRVLNQPQHF. The V call is TRBV15, the J call TRBJ1-5; D uncertain. Germline V gives CDR1 LNHNV, CDR2 YYDKDF (reference sequence). The V gene lost 0 bases and the J gene lost 3 bases, with 9 bases spanning the gap. This CDR3 region has 15 residues.

The genes are TRBV28 and TRBJ2-7; the match to TRBD1 covers 10 bases. CDR1 is MDHEN and CDR2 is SYDVKM in the germline V gene. V lost 11 bases and J lost 2; bases outside the gene matches: 9. This CDR3 has 14 amino acids. For the CDR3, the DNA is TGTGCCGCTCAGTCCGGGACAGGGGCCTACGAGCAGTACTTC. Its protein product is CAAQSGTGAYEQYF.

The rearrangement uses TRBV29-1 and TRBJ1-4; possible D gene TRBD1, 5 bases. V lost 1 base to trimming and J lost 8 bases, with 8 bases between them. Germline assignment: CDR1 SQVTM and CDR2 ANQGSEA. This CDR3 is built from 12 residues. DNA for the CDR3: TGCAGCGTTGAAGGACAGCCCGAAAAACTGTTTTTT. Translated, it gives CSVEGQPEKLFF.

The J gene is TRBJ1-1, the V gene TRBV6-5; the match to TRBD1 covers 7 bases. The CDR3 is 15 residues long. Trimming cost V 4 bases and J 4 bases; bases outside gene matches: 9. The germline CDR1 and CDR2 sequences are MNHEY and SVGAGI. The CDR3 sequence is CASSLIQGSRTEAFF. CDR3 sequence (DNA): TGTGCCAGCAGTTTGATACAGGGGAGTCGCACTGAAGCTTTCTTT.

V and J are TRBV6-6 and TRBJ1-5; D is uncertain. This CDR3 is built from 14 residues. V lost 4 bases and J lost 3, with 10 bases in between. Germline V gene data show CDR1 as MNHNY and CDR2 as SVGAGI (reference sequence). Written as DNA, the CDR3 is TGTGCCAGCAGTTTCGGAGATACCAATCAGCCCCAGCATTTT. This sequence encodes CASSFGDTNQPQHF.

V is TRBV6-5 and J is TRBJ2-7, with a possible D match to TRBD1 (6 bases). The CDR3 is 14 amino acids. Germline CDR1 is MNHEY and CDR2 is SVGAGI. V was pared by 8 bases and J by 1 base, with 15 bases between. CDR3 residues: CASSQGGTSYEQYF. CDR3 in DNA: TGTGCCAGCTCCCAAGGGGGAACATCCTACGAGCAGTACTTC.

V and J are TRBV19 and TRBJ1-5; D is undetermined. Per the germline V gene, CDR1 is LNHDA and CDR2 is SQIVND (reference sequence). V lost 4 bases and J 2 bases, leaving 9 bases between the germline ends. This CDR3 contains 14 residues. In nucleotides, the CDR3 is TGTGCCAGTAGTAGCCAGGCTGGCAATCAGCCCCAGCATTTT. Translation: CASSSQAGNQPQHF. Filled out from reference TRBV19 and TRBJ1-5, the complete variable domain reads DGGITQSPKYLFRKEGQNVTLSCEQNLNHDAMYWYRQDPGQGLRLIYYSQIVNDFQKGDIAEGYSVSREKKESFPLTVTSAQKNPTAFYLCASSSQAGNQPQHFGDGTRLSIL.

The chain combines TRBV6-4 with TRBJ1-1; D is possibly TRBD1 (5 bases). Germline assignment: CDR1 MRHNA and CDR2 SNTAGT. There are 13 residues in the CDR3. V lost 3 bases and J lost 8, with 13 bases in between. CDR3 in DNA: TGTGCCAGCAGTGAATGGGGGGACGGGGAAGCTTTCTTT. Translated: CASSEWGDGEAFF.

The rearrangement joins TRBV29-1 to TRBJ1-3; tentative D call: TRBD1 (5 bases). The CDR3 consists of 13 residues. CDR1 is SQVTM and CDR2 is ANQGSEA in the germline V gene. Trimming left V 6 bases short and J 10 bases short, with 19 bases between. CDR3 in DNA: TGCAGCGTGGGGGGACTCCGAGAAGCGACCATATATTTT. Translating gives CSVGGLREATIYF.